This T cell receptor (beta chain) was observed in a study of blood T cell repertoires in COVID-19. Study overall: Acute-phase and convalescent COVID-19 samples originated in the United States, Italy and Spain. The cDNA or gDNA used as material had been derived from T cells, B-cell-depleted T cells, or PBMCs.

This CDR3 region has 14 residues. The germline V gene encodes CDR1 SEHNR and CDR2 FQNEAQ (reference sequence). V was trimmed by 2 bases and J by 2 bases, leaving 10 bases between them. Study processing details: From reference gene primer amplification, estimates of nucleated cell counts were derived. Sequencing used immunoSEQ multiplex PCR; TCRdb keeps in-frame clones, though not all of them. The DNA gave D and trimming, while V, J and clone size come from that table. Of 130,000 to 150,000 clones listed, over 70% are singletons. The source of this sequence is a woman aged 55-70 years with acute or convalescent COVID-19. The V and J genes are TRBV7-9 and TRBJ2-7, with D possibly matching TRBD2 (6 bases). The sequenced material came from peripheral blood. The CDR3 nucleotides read TGTGCCAGCAGCTTACATGCGGGACCCTACGAGCAGTACTTC. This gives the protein CASSLHAGPYEQYF.